Each of the 22 T cell receptor beta chains below was sequenced from the same sample in a study of blood T cell repertoires in COVID-19 (dated by TCRdb to the early 2020s). The library was produced with the immunoSEQ multiplex PCR assay. Not all clones reach the TCRdb copy of this immuneACCESS table, which keeps in-frame sequences only. Checked studies attribute under half of the gap to unresolved V genes and leave the rest unexplained. Recorded for this sample are around 180,000 clones; around four fifths of them occurred a single time. The top ten clonotypes cover 6.5% of the sample. The material sequenced was peripheral blood. These receptors originate from a man between 65 and 85 years old with active or convalescent COVID-19.

This clone occurred once. The rearrangement joins TRBV9 to TRBJ2-2, with 8 positions matching TRBD1. The V gene's germline CDR1 is SGDLS and CDR2 YYNGEE. V lost 0 bases and J lost 4; bases outside the gene matches: 5. The CDR3 has 16 amino acids. The CDR3 coding sequence is TGTGCCAGCAGCGTAGATTATGGGACAGGCACCGGGGAGCTGTTTTTT. Its translation is CASSVDYGTGTGELFF.

This clone came up a few times. J is TRBJ2-5 and V is TRBV6-2 or TRBV6-3; D is perhaps TRBD1 (6 bases). Trimming removed 6 bases at V and 9 bases at J, with 20 bases between. Germline V gives CDR1 MNHEY, CDR2 SVGEGT. This CDR3 is built from 14 residues. The CDR3: CASSPGTFPWAQYF. The CDR3, as DNA: TGTGCCAGCAGCCCCGGGACATTCCCGTGGGCCCAGTACTTC.

This chain connects TRBV5-1 to TRBJ1-1; 8 positions match TRBD1. This CDR3 has 15 amino acids. The ends lost 1 base at V and 6 bases at J; junction bases unmatched: 8. The germline V gene has CDR1 SGHRS and CDR2 YFSETQ. The CDR3 nucleotides are TGCGCCAGCAGCTTGCCAACAGGGGGGGACGCTGAAGCTTTCTTT. This sequence encodes CASSLPTGGDAEAFF.

The chain carries TRBV28 and TRBJ1-2; perhaps TRBD1 as D (5 bases). V lost 3 bases to trimming and J lost 4 bases, with 12 bases between them. From germline, CDR1 is MDHEN and CDR2 SYDVKM. CDR3 length: 14 residues. CDR3 nucleotides: TGTGCCAGCAGTTTCCTAGGGGAGGGCTATGGCTACACCTTC. Translated: CASSFLGEGYGYTF.

J is TRBJ2-7 and V is TRBV7-2; 7 bases are a match to TRBD1. This CDR3 has 13 residues. Germline V gene data show CDR1 as SGHTA and CDR2 as FQGNSA. The V segment lost 1 base and the J segment 6 bases; nucleotides outside the gene matches: 3. Here the CDR3 DNA reads TGTGCCAGCAGCTTAGACAGGGGCGCCGAGCAGTACTTC. Translated, it gives CASSLDRGAEQYF.

The chain recombines TRBV2 with TRBJ1-5; 8 positions match TRBD1. Germline V CDR1 and CDR2: SNHLY, FYNNEI. The CDR3 has 17 amino acids. The ends lost 8 bases at V and 0 bases at J; junction bases unmatched: 12. The CDR3, as DNA: TGTGCCAGCCGAGGGCAGGGGGCTTCCTATAGCAATCAGCCCCAGCATTTT. Protein sequence: CASRGQGASYSNQPQHF.

The chain links TRBV7-9 to TRBJ2-7, with 7 bases identical to TRBD2. The CDR3 is made up of 15 amino acids. V dropped 2 bases and J dropped 6; count of bases not matched to a gene: 10. Germline CDR1 SEHNR, CDR2 FQNEAQ (reference sequence). The CDR3 DNA is TGTGCCAGCAGCTTATCGGCGGGGGACGGGGGCGAGCAGTACTTC. Amino acids: CASSLSAGDGGEQYF.

This clone was recorded once. The chain recombines TRBV12-3 or TRBV12-4 with TRBJ1-1, with D unclear. This CDR3 is built from 13 residues. Trimming removed 0 bases from V and 5 bases from J, with 7 bases in between. The CDR3 nucleotides are TGTGCCAGCAGTTTAGCCGGGGATACTGAAGCTTTCTTT. This translates into CASSLAGDTEAFF.

The genes are TRBV4-1 and TRBJ2-1; 12 bases agree with TRBD2. The CDR3 has 15 amino acids. CDR1 and CDR2 (germline): MGHRA, YSYEKL. Unmatched junction bases numbered 7, after V lost 5 bases and J lost 8 bases. The CDR3 sequence: CASSVLASGGDEQFF. In nucleotides, the CDR3 is TGCGCCAGCAGCGTTTTGGCTAGCGGGGGGGATGAGCAGTTCTTC.

Worth noting for this clone: The junction shows a germline mismatch at one end, possibly a read error. The chain has TRBV11-2 and TRBJ2-3; TRBD2 might be the D (5 bases). CDR3 length: 14 amino acids. From germline, CDR1 is SGHAT and CDR2 FQNNGV. The CDR3, as DNA: TGTGCCAGCAGCGTAGACTATAGCACAGATACGCAGTATTTT. Amino acid sequence: CASSVDYSTDTQYF.

The chain uses TRBV2 and TRBJ1-3; 9 bases agree with TRBD1. With V trimmed by 10 bases and J by 5 bases, 9 bases remained unmatched. This CDR3 spans 14 amino acids. Germline lookup yields CDR1 SNHLY and CDR2 FYNNEI. CDR3 residues: CATSKDRGRNTIYF. The CDR3 DNA follows: TGTGCCACCTCTAAGGACAGGGGAAGAAACACCATATATTTT.

The J gene is TRBJ1-2, the V gene TRBV6-2 or TRBV6-3, with D perhaps TRBD1 (5 bases). There are 15 residues in the CDR3. V was pared by 2 bases and J by 8 bases, with 18 bases between. Per the germline V gene, CDR1 is MNHEY and CDR2 is SVGEGT. For the CDR3, the DNA is TGTGCCAGCAGTTACGGTGGGGCCACAGATCAAGGCTACACCTTC. Encoded protein: CASSYGGATDQGYTF.

The genes are TRBV5-1 and TRBJ2-7, with D perhaps TRBD2 (6 bases). In germline, CDR1 is SGHRS, CDR2 YFSETQ. Deletions cut 4 bases from V and 0 bases from J, with 14 bases between. The CDR3 is 15 amino acids. The CDR3 region has the DNA TGCGCCAGCAGCCCTTGGGACTGGAGCTCCTACGAGCAGTACTTC. Protein: CASSPWDWSSYEQYF.

In its sample, this clone was seen a few times. This sequence joins TRBV2 and TRBJ1-5; D might be TRBD1 (6 bases). The CDR3 runs 13 residues. V was clipped by 7 bases and J by 3 bases, with 10 bases between them. Germline V gives CDR1 SNHLY, CDR2 FYNNEI. The CDR3 DNA follows: TGTGCCAGCAAAGGACAGAACAATCAGCCCCAGCATTTT. It is translated as CASKGQNNQPQHF.

The V gene is TRBV9, the J gene TRBJ2-7, with TRBD2 matching 10 bases. Looked up from germline, CDR1 is SGDLS and CDR2 is YYNGEE. The CDR3 covers 15 residues. Trimming took 1 base from V and 3 from J; bases not matched to a gene: 4. The CDR3 sequence: CASSVTSGMIYEQYF. The CDR3 DNA reads as TGTGCCAGCAGCGTAACTAGCGGGATGATCTACGAGCAGTACTTC.

V usage is TRBV18 and J usage is TRBJ2-1; D unresolved. V was shortened by 4 bases and J by 5 bases, with 6 bases between the two germline ends. The length of the CDR3 is 12 residues. The germline CDR1 and CDR2 sequences are KGHSH and LQKENI. The CDR3 is CASSLTHNEQFF. The CDR3 bases are TGTGCCAGCTCACTAACTCACAATGAGCAGTTCTTC.

The chain links TRBV18 to TRBJ2-7; tentatively, D is TRBD1 (6 bases). The CDR3 is 11 residues long. CDR1 is KGHSH and CDR2 is LQKENI in the germline V gene. Trimming removed 4 bases at V and 9 bases at J, with 10 bases between. The chain's CDR3 is CASSQGVGQYF. CDR3 coding DNA: TGTGCCAGCTCACAGGGGGTCGGGCAGTACTTC.

V and J are TRBV29-1 and TRBJ2-1, with 8 positions matching TRBD1. Germline V gene data show CDR1 as SQVTM and CDR2 as ANQGSEA. The CDR3 contains 15 residues. V shed 5 bases, J shed 12 bases, and the junction held 18 bases outside the gene matches. The DNA of the CDR3 is TGCAGCGTTCCGGGCGGGACAGGTTCCCTGTTAGGGCAGTTCTTC. This sequence encodes CSVPGGTGSLLGQFF.

This chain joins TRBV5-1 and TRBJ2-3; tentatively, D is TRBD2 (5 bases). V was pared by 4 bases and J by 0 bases, with 15 bases between. This CDR3 is 16 amino acids long. Germline V gene sequence: CDR1 SGHRS, CDR2 YFSETQ. The CDR3 loop reads CASSPGGGWSTDTQYF. Here the CDR3 DNA reads TGCGCCAGCAGCCCAGGTGGCGGGTGGAGCACAGATACGCAGTATTTT.

The CDR3 region has the DNA TGTGCCGGAGGGACAGTTAGAGAAGGGCGCACTGAAGCTTTCTTT. This sequence encodes CAGGTVREGRTEAFF. This chain connects TRBV6-6 to TRBJ1-1, with 7 nucleotides matching TRBD1. There are 15 residues in the CDR3. V lost 11 bases, J lost 4 bases, and 16 bases stayed unmatched. The germline V gene encodes CDR1 MNHNY and CDR2 SVGAGI (reference sequence).

The chain couples TRBV2 to TRBJ2-7; weak D call: TRBD1 (6 bases). Deletions cut 4 bases from V and 3 bases from J, with 10 bases between. Germline values: CDR1 SNHLY, CDR2 FYNNEI. The CDR3 has 13 residues. The CDR3 DNA reads TGTGCCAGCAGTGTGCAGGGGAACTACGAGCAGTACTTC. This codes for CASSVQGNYEQYF.

V and J are TRBV5-6 and TRBJ1-2; D call uncertain. Germline V gives CDR1 SGHDT, CDR2 YYEEEE. The V end lost 4 bases, the J end lost 4 bases, and 14 bases lay between the germline ends. This CDR3 spans 14 amino acids. CDR3 coding DNA: TGTGCCAGCAGCGCCGGGATGCAGGTCTATGGCTACACCTTC. Residues: CASSAGMQVYGYTF.